The present entry profiles one T cell receptor (beta chain) with its context. The CDR3 spans 14 residues. Germline V lookup: CDR1 SGDLS, CDR2 YYNGEE. Between the trimmed V and J ends, which lost 4 bases and 1 base, there was a span of 11 bases. The source of the sample is a study of OX40 agonist ivuxolimab in advanced cancers. The assay was immunoSEQ multiplex PCR, and TCRdb's table has in-frame clones only and misses some. The table includes around 15,000 clones, 70% to 80% detected once. The chain links TRBV9 to TRBJ1-1; D not resolved. This TCR came from an adult with an advanced solid tumor such as melanoma, head and neck, liver or kidney cancer. This material consisted of CD4+ or CD8+ T cells sorted from blood, taken in a trial of the OX40 agonist ivuxolimab. The CDR3 protein is CASSPLRGNTEAFF. The CDR3 region has the DNA TGTGCCAGCAGCCCCCTACGGGGGAACACTGAAGCTTTCTTT.